This passage covers 32 T cell receptor beta chains from one sample sequenced in a study of human T cells and chemical hapten exposure. Described time point: patch test 3, about 24 weeks after DPC sensitization. Treatment described: therapeutic diphenylcyclopropenone sensitization with weekly scalp DPC. MiXCR, applied by TCRdb to the RACE reads, yields one record per CDR3 protein. The table shows about 170,000 distinct CDR3 sequences, with 25% to 30% occurring only once. Source: whole blood, taken in connection with sensitization to the hapten diphenylcyclopropenone (DPC). The receptors originated from a woman aged 18-29 years with alopecia areata. Some clones in this sample may be carry-over from other donors' samples.

This clonotype has just a few counts. CDR3 in DNA: TGCGCCAGCAGCCAAGTCGAGGGTTGGACTGAAGCTTTCTTT. Residues: CASSQVEGWTEAFF. The chain links TRBV4-1 to TRBJ1-1; D gene ambiguous. CDR3 size: 14 residues. Trimming removed 1 base from V and 5 bases from J, with 11 bases in between. Germline loops: CDR1 MGHRA, CDR2 YSYEKL.

The rearrangement links TRBV20-1 to TRBJ1-1, with D possibly being TRBD1 (5 bases). This CDR3 comprises 13 residues. Germline assignment: CDR1 DFQATT and CDR2 SNEGSKA (reference sequence). Trimming shortened V by 6 bases and J by 5 bases, and 16 bases separated the two germline ends. In nucleotides, the CDR3 is TGCAGTGCACAAACCGACCGGGGGACTGAAGCTTTCTTT. This translates into CSAQTDRGTEAFF.

This clonotype appeared a few times. The chain carries TRBV10-3 and TRBJ2-5; D gene unclear. The J call may be incorrect, as the DNA end agrees better with TRBJ1-2. There are 11 residues in the CDR3. In germline, CDR1 is ENHRY, CDR2 SYGVKD. In DNA, the CDR3 is TGTGCCATCAGTGAGCTAGCGCACTACACCTTC. This translates into CAISELAHYTF.

This clonotype has a handful of counts. The chain carries TRBV29-1 and TRBJ1-1; 11 bases map to TRBD1. Trimming removed 7 bases from V and 7 bases from J; junction bases left unmatched: 11. This CDR3 has 14 amino acids. CDR1 and CDR2 (germline): SQVTM, ANQGSEA. The CDR3 loop reads CSANLGTGGFEAFF. The DNA for the CDR3 is TGCAGCGCTAACCTTGGGACAGGGGGTTTTGAAGCTTTCTTT.

This clonotype occurred a few times. The J gene is TRBJ1-2, the V gene TRBV7-8; tentative D call: TRBD1 (5 bases). The CDR3 length is 15 residues. V dropped 5 bases and J dropped 5 bases, with 18 bases sitting between them. CDR1 and CDR2 (germline): SGHVS, FQNEAQ. The CDR3 reads CASSPLALGAYGYTF. The DNA for the CDR3 is TGTGCCAGCAGCCCCTTGGCACTCGGGGCTTATGGCTACACCTTC.

The rearrangement joins TRBV29-1 to TRBJ1-1; perhaps TRBD1 as D (5 bases). V was cut by 2 bases and J by 3 bases, with 10 bases left in between. Germline V gene data show CDR1 as SQVTM and CDR2 as ANQGSEA. CDR3 size: 13 residues. CDR3 protein: CSVEKGRDTEAFF. CDR3 in DNA: TGCAGCGTTGAAAAGGGGCGTGACACTGAAGCTTTCTTT.

Only a few counts were recorded for this clonotype. This chain uses TRBV7-9 with TRBJ2-2; D gene ambiguous. V was pared by 2 bases and J by 6 bases, with 10 bases between. Germline loops: CDR1 SEHNR, CDR2 FQNEAQ (reference sequence). CDR3 size: 14 residues. The CDR3 DNA is TGTGCCAGCAGCTTACGTATTCCGCCCGGGGAGCTGTTTTTT. Residues: CASSLRIPPGELFF.

This clonotype has more than one count but fewer than ten. J is TRBJ1-6 and V is TRBV6-2 or TRBV6-3, with TRBD1 as a possible D gene (5 bases). CDR1 is MNHEY and CDR2 is SVGEGT in the germline V gene. The V and J ends lost 4 bases and 6 bases respectively, with 10 bases between them. CDR3 size: 14 residues. The CDR3 DNA is TGTGCCAGCAGTTGGACAAAATCTAATTCACCCCTCCACTTT. Protein sequence: CASSWTKSNSPLHF.

This chain connects TRBV5-5 to TRBJ2-7; TRBD2 agrees at 7 bases. CDR3 length: 15 amino acids. Germline V lookup: CDR1 SGHKS, CDR2 YYEKEE (reference sequence). Trimming cost V 3 bases and J 0 bases; bases outside gene matches: 6. CDR3 DNA sequence: TGTGCCAGCAGCTCCGGGGAGGGGTTCTCCTACGAGCAGTACTTC. Protein product: CASSSGEGFSYEQYF. The full variable domain, with the rest looked up from reference TRBV5-5 and TRBJ2-7, is DAGVTQSPTHLIKTRGQQVTLRCSPISGHKSVSWYQQVLGQGPQFIFQYYEKEERGRGNFPDRFSARQFPNYSSELNVNALLLGDSALYLCASSSGEGFSYEQYFGPGTRLTVT.

This chain connects TRBV4-1 to TRBJ2-3; D is perhaps TRBD2 (6 bases). Trimming left V 1 base short and J 3 bases short, with 17 bases between. CDR3 length: 17 residues. CDR1 is MGHRA, CDR2 YSYEKL, per germline. The CDR3 DNA sequence: TGCGCCAGCAGCCAAGGTTTCGGCGGGGTCTCGACAGATACGCAGTATTTT. It specifies CASSQGFGGVSTDTQYF.

This clonotype was seen a handful of times. The rearrangement joins TRBV6-2 or TRBV6-3 to TRBJ2-1; the D gene could be TRBD1 or TRBD2 (5 bases each). The V gene lost 2 bases and the J gene lost 12 bases, with 20 bases spanning the gap. The CDR3 covers 15 residues. The germline V gene has CDR1 MNHEY and CDR2 SVGEGT. The CDR3 protein is CASSYATGAGRVQFF. The CDR3, as DNA: TGTGCCAGCAGTTACGCAACCGGGGCTGGAAGGGTGCAGTTCTTC.

The V and J genes are TRBV6-1 and TRBJ2-7; 11 bases line up with TRBD2. The CDR3 runs 19 residues. The ends lost 3 bases at V and 7 bases at J; junction bases unmatched: 20. Germline values: CDR1 MNHNS, CDR2 SASEGT. CDR3 in amino acids: CASSETPGALAGAGTEQYF. The CDR3 DNA reads TGTGCCAGCAGTGAGACCCCGGGGGCACTAGCGGGAGCCGGTACAGAGCAGTACTTC.

The sample holds many counts of this clonotype. The chain employs TRBV5-1 and TRBJ1-1, with D uncertain. The germline CDR1 and CDR2 sequences are SGHRS and YFSETQ. The length of the CDR3 is 13 residues. V was shortened by 2 bases and J by 1 base, with 6 bases between the two germline ends. The CDR3 spells CASSLVSNTEAFF. The CDR3 DNA follows: TGCGCCAGCAGCTTAGTGTCGAACACTGAAGCTTTCTTT.

The V gene is TRBV5-4, the J gene TRBJ1-2; no definite D call. CDR1 and CDR2 from the germline V gene are SGHNT and YYREEE (reference sequence). The CDR3 is made up of 16 amino acids. The V end was cut by 7 bases, the J end by 4 bases, with 23 bases between. The CDR3 protein is CASSMVFGPGSYGYTF. In DNA form, the CDR3 reads TGTGCCAGCTCGATGGTATTTGGTCCAGGCAGCTATGGCTACACCTTC.

This chain connects TRBV29-1 to TRBJ2-5; a possible D gene is TRBD2 (5 bases). V lost 1 base, J lost 5 bases, and 8 bases lay in between. This CDR3 comprises 12 residues. Germline CDR1 SQVTM, CDR2 ANQGSEA. The CDR3 loop is CSVEAGYETQYF. The CDR3, as DNA: TGCAGCGTTGAAGCGGGGTATGAGACCCAGTACTTC.

This sequence joins TRBV29-1 and TRBJ1-3, with TRBD1 matching over 8 bases. This CDR3 has 13 residues. Trimming took 6 bases from V and 3 from J; bases not matched to a gene: 4. Germline V gene sequence: CDR1 SQVTM, CDR2 ANQGSEA. The CDR3: CSVIRGLGNTIYF. CDR3 bases: TGCAGCGTAATCAGGGGGCTTGGAAACACCATATATTTT.

This clonotype was seen more than once but under ten times. The chain combines TRBV10-3 with TRBJ2-7; TRBD1 matches 7 bases. The trim removed 0 bases at V and 2 bases at J, leaving 1 base unmatched. Germline V CDR1 and CDR2: ENHRY, SYGVKD. CDR3 size: 14 residues. CDR3 nucleotide sequence: TGTGCCATCAGTGAGTCGGGACAGACCTACGAGCAGTACTTC. Its translation is CAISESGQTYEQYF.

This clonotype has more than one count but fewer than ten. The chain links TRBV12-3 or TRBV12-4 to TRBJ2-7; D perhaps matches TRBD1 (7 bases). V lost 6 bases, J lost 6 bases, and 15 bases lay in between. The CDR3 runs 13 residues. The CDR3: CASRGGTVGEQYF. CDR3 nucleotide sequence: TGTGCCAGCAGGGGCGGGACAGTTGGCGAGCAGTACTTC.

This clonotype came up a few times. V is TRBV2 and J is TRBJ1-5; TRBD1 might be the D (6 bases). From germline, CDR1 is SNHLY and CDR2 FYNNEI. V was trimmed by 3 bases and J by 5 bases, leaving 14 bases between them. This CDR3 is 15 amino acids long. CDR3 residues: CASSDIDRHYQPQHF. Written as DNA, the CDR3 is TGTGCCAGCAGTGATATAGACAGGCACTATCAGCCCCAGCATTTT.

V usage is TRBV2 and J usage is TRBJ2-1; D remains unclear. The germline V gene has CDR1 SNHLY and CDR2 FYNNEI. V dropped 4 bases and J dropped 13 bases, with 8 bases sitting between them. The CDR3 consists of 10 residues. This CDR3 reads CASSVGPQFF. The DNA for the CDR3 is TGTGCCAGCAGTGTAGGGCCTCAGTTCTTC. The full variable domain, its missing parts supplied by reference TRBV2 and TRBJ2-1, is EPEVTQTPSHQVTQMGQEVILRCVPISNHLYFYWYRQILGQKVEFLVSFYNNEISEKSEIFDDQFSVERPDGSNFTLKIRSTKLEDSAMYFCASSVGPQFFGPGTRLTVL.

This clonotype has a handful of counts. The chain couples TRBV29-1 to TRBJ2-1; TRBD2 agrees at 7 bases. CDR3 length: 12 amino acids. Germline CDR1 is SQVTM and CDR2 is ANQGSEA. V trimming: 7 bases; J trimming: 4 bases; junction bases outside the gene matches: 4. CDR3 in amino acids: CSGGGRYNEQFF. CDR3 sequence (DNA): TGCAGCGGGGGGGGTAGATACAATGAGCAGTTCTTC.

The V call is TRBV4-3, the J call TRBJ2-7, with 8 positions matching TRBD2. CDR3 length: 16 residues. Germline CDR1 reads LGHNA; CDR2 reads YSLEER. J was trimmed by 4 bases and V by 0 bases; bases with no gene match: 8. This chain's CDR3 is CASSQDPSGSAYEQYF. The DNA for the CDR3 is TGCGCCAGCAGCCAAGATCCCAGCGGGAGCGCTTACGAGCAGTACTTC.

The chain has TRBV6-2 or TRBV6-3 and TRBJ2-2, with D maybe TRBD2 (6 bases). The CDR3 spans 15 residues. V lost 4 bases, J lost 5 bases, and 14 bases lay in between. CDR1 and CDR2 (germline): MNHEY, SVGEGT. CDR3 bases: TGTGCCAGCAGTTCCTCGGGAGCTCCAACCGGGGAGCTGTTTTTT. The encoded protein is CASSSSGAPTGELFF.

This clonotype appeared a few times. The chain uses TRBV4-2 and TRBJ2-3; 10 bases line up with TRBD2. The germline V gene has CDR1 LGHNA and CDR2 YNFKEQ. The CDR3 sequence is 16 residues long. Unmatched junction bases numbered 10, after V lost 5 bases and J lost 5 bases. The CDR3 spells CASSEKTSGLRDTQYF. The CDR3, as DNA: TGTGCCAGCAGCGAGAAGACTAGCGGGCTTCGAGATACGCAGTATTTT.

The J gene is TRBJ1-1, the V gene TRBV11-3; no reliable D call. Germline lookup yields CDR1 SGHNT and CDR2 YENEEA. The CDR3 spans 14 residues. The V and J ends lost 2 bases and 7 bases respectively, with 14 bases between them. The CDR3 protein is CASSLNSAGGEAFF. As DNA, the CDR3 is TGTGCCAGCAGCTTAAATTCCGCCGGCGGTGAAGCTTTCTTT.

The gene calls are TRBV10-1 and TRBJ1-5; possibly TRBD1 for D (5 bases). The germline V and J ends were trimmed by 10 bases and 6 bases, with 16 bases remaining between them. This CDR3 is 13 amino acids long. CDR1 and CDR2 from the germline V gene are WNHNN and SYGVQD (reference sequence). This chain's CDR3 is CATPQGDCQPQHF. CDR3 DNA sequence: TGCGCCACGCCGCAGGGAGACTGTCAGCCCCAGCATTTT.

The rearrangement uses TRBV20-1 and TRBJ1-3; a weak D match, TRBD1 (6 bases). This CDR3 spans 16 amino acids. V lost 3 bases and J lost 1, with 16 bases in between. The V gene's germline CDR1 is DFQATT and CDR2 SNEGSKA (reference sequence). CDR3 in DNA: TGCAGTGCTAGTCAACCTACAGGGATTTCTGGAAACACCATATATTTT. Encoded protein: CSASQPTGISGNTIYF.

This chain uses TRBV29-1 with TRBJ1-2; D not resolved. V lost 6 bases, J lost 1 base, and 12 bases lay in between. Germline CDR1 SQVTM, CDR2 ANQGSEA. The CDR3 extends over 13 amino acids. DNA for the CDR3: TGCAGCGTCCCGGACCGACTTAACTATGGCTACACCTTC. Protein product: CSVPDRLNYGYTF.

The gene calls are TRBV4-3 and TRBJ1-6, with unresolved D. Trimming removed 1 base at V and 7 bases at J, with 8 bases between. The germline V gene encodes CDR1 LGHNA and CDR2 YSLEER. CDR3 length: 14 amino acids. CDR3 in DNA: TGCGCCAGCAGCCAAGGGGGTCGGAATTCACCCCTCCACTTT. Protein sequence: CASSQGGRNSPLHF.

V gene TRBV3-1 combines with J gene TRBJ1-6; D unclear. The CDR3 totals 14 residues. Germline loops: CDR1 LGHDT, CDR2 YNNKEL (reference sequence). The germline V and J ends were trimmed by 4 bases and 10 bases, with 14 bases remaining between them. The CDR3 sequence is CASSLGGLGSPLHF. The CDR3 bases are TGTGCCAGCAGCCTAGGAGGGCTCGGATCACCCCTCCACTTT.

In its sample, this clonotype was seen a few times. Sequence at one end of the junction differs from germline and may be a read error. The chain carries TRBV24-1 and TRBJ2-3, with a possible D match to TRBD2 (6 bases). Germline assignment: CDR1 KGHDR and CDR2 SFDVKD. This CDR3 region has 12 residues. CDR3 in DNA: TGTGCCACCAGTGATTTAGTGGGACTGAAGGATTTT. It codes for CATSDLVGLKDF.

The chain uses TRBV14 and TRBJ2-7; D is unclear. V lost 0 bases and J 7 bases, leaving 7 bases between the germline ends. Germline V lookup: CDR1 SGHDN, CDR2 FVKESK. The CDR3 runs 12 residues. Here the CDR3 reads CASSQEAREQYF. In DNA form, the CDR3 reads TGTGCCAGCAGCCAAGAGGCCCGGGAGCAGTACTTC.